These 22 T cell receptor beta chains were all obtained from the same sample, sequenced in a study of Ad26.COV2.S vaccination and SARS-CoV-2 variants. Specified treatment: 19 received Ad26.COV2.S at low or high dose, single or two shots; about 5 received placebo; per-sample allocation not given. The investigators took samples on day 63 after the first vaccine or placebo injection. The table came from immunoSEQ multiplex PCR; TCRdb's copy has only in-frame clones and leaves some out. Of 300,000 to 500,000 clones in the sample, approximately 91% were seen once. The input for sequencing was peripheral blood, taken in a trial of Ad26.COV2.S vaccine versus placebo. These receptors were collected from a person aged 18-60 years who received the Ad26.COV2.S COVID-19 vaccine or a placebo.

The chain couples TRBV29-1 to TRBJ1-1, with 7 bases identical to TRBD1. V shed 7 bases, J shed 6 bases, and the junction held 5 bases outside the gene matches. Germline CDR1 is SQVTM and CDR2 is ANQGSEA. This CDR3 region has 11 residues. The CDR3 bases are TGCAGCGCGGGACAGCGAGCTGAAGCTTTCTTT. Its translation: CSAGQRAEAFF. The variable domain in full, completed from reference TRBV29-1 and TRBJ1-1, reads SAVISQKPSRDICQRGTSLTIQCQVDSQVTMMFWYRQQPGQSLTLIATANQGSEATYESGFVIDKFPISRPNLTFSTLTVSNMSPEDSSIYLCSAGQRAEAFFGQGTRLTVV.

The J gene is TRBJ2-5, the V gene TRBV11-2; unclear D gene. V was pared by 1 base and J by 7 bases, with 4 bases between. CDR1 is SGHAT, CDR2 FQNNGV, per germline. The CDR3 covers 11 residues. The CDR3 DNA is TGTGCCAGCAGCTTAGGTGGGACCCAGTACTTC. This encodes CASSLGGTQYF.

V usage is TRBV30 and J usage is TRBJ2-5; D remains ambiguous. The germline V gene encodes CDR1 GTSNPN and CDR2 SVGIG (reference sequence). The CDR3 loop spans 11 amino acids. Trimming took 4 bases from V and 2 from J, leaving 5 bases between them. The chain's CDR3 is CAWTSQETQYF. The CDR3 nucleotides read TGTGCCTGGACCTCACAAGAGACCCAGTACTTC.

The count of this clone is one. This chain joins TRBV5-1 and TRBJ2-5; possible D gene TRBD2, 6 bases. Per the germline V gene, CDR1 is SGHRS and CDR2 is YFSETQ. This CDR3 has 17 amino acids. V shed 0 bases and J shed 1 base, with 16 bases lying between them. The CDR3 DNA sequence: TGCGCCAGCAGCTTGGCCTCTACGGCGGGGCCCCAAGAGACCCAGTACTTC. This codes for CASSLASTAGPQETQYF.

This rearrangement joins TRBV27 to TRBJ2-1, with TRBD2 as a possible D gene (6 bases). V lost 6 bases and J 6 bases, leaving 12 bases between the germline ends. The CDR3 totals 13 residues. Germline-derived CDR1 and CDR2 are MNHEY and SMNVEV (reference sequence). The DNA of the CDR3 is TGTGCCAGCAGCTCCAGACTAGTCAATGAGCAGTTCTTC. This sequence encodes CASSSRLVNEQFF.

The V gene is TRBV4-1, the J gene TRBJ2-7; D might be TRBD1 (5 bases). This CDR3 has 16 residues. Per germline, CDR1 MGHRA and CDR2 YSYEKL. Trimming removed 1 base at V and 0 bases at J, with 13 bases between. The CDR3 DNA follows: TGCGCCAGCAGCCAAGTCCAGCCAGGGTCCTCCTACGAGCAGTACTTC. It yields the protein CASSQVQPGSSYEQYF.

The rearrangement links TRBV12-3 or TRBV12-4 to TRBJ2-2, with D maybe TRBD2 (6 bases). This CDR3 spans 13 amino acids. The V gene lost 9 bases and the J gene lost 4 bases, with 12 bases spanning the gap. The CDR3 nucleotides read TGTGCCAGTCTTAGCGGCGGCACCGGGGAGCTGTTTTTT. Its translation is CASLSGGTGELFF.

This clone turned up a few times. V usage is TRBV7-9 and J usage is TRBJ1-1, with 8 bases fitting TRBD1. In germline, CDR1 is SEHNR, CDR2 FQNEAQ (reference sequence). This CDR3 has 14 amino acids. V shed 5 bases, J shed 3 bases, and the junction held 5 bases outside the gene matches. The CDR3 spells CASSLGQGDTEAFF. In DNA form, the CDR3 reads TGTGCCAGCAGCCTCGGACAGGGCGACACTGAAGCTTTCTTT.

The chain recombines TRBV20-1 with TRBJ1-3, with D tentatively TRBD1 (6 bases). From germline, CDR1 is DFQATT and CDR2 SNEGSKA (reference sequence). This CDR3 comprises 11 residues. Deletions cut 6 bases from V and 4 bases from J, with 7 bases between. This CDR3 reads CSARGGNTIYF. CDR3 DNA sequence: TGCAGTGCAAGGGGGGGAAACACCATATATTTT.

The chain employs TRBV5-6 and TRBJ2-1; perhaps D is TRBD1 or TRBD2 (6 bases each). Germline CDR1 reads SGHDT; CDR2 reads YYEEEE. V lost 4 bases to trimming and J lost 12 bases, with 20 bases between them. The CDR3 is 14 amino acids. DNA for the CDR3: TGTGCCAGCAGCGGGGGGCCACGGGGTCCTATGCAGTTCTTC. Translated: CASSGGPRGPMQFF.

J is TRBJ1-1 and V is TRBV5-8, with D possibly matching TRBD1 (6 bases). The CDR3 runs to 15 residues. Germline V gene lookup returns CDR1 SGHTS and CDR2 YDEGEE. Trimming stripped 5 bases from V and 5 bases from J, with 19 bases between. The DNA of the CDR3 is TGTGCCAGCAGTCCGAGGGGGACGGGAGAGACTGAAGCTTTCTTT. Protein: CASSPRGTGETEAFF.

The chain is built from TRBV6-1 and TRBJ1-5; 9 bases map to TRBD1. CDR1 and CDR2 (germline): MNHNS, SASEGT. The CDR3 totals 17 residues. V was pared by 2 bases and J by 2 bases, with 7 bases of the junction left unmatched. This chain's CDR3 is CASSERGQGLGNQPQHF. In DNA form, the CDR3 reads TGTGCCAGCAGTGAAAGGGGACAGGGTTTAGGCAATCAGCCCCAGCATTTT.

This rearrangement joins TRBV5-1 to TRBJ1-1; 7 bases agree with TRBD1. This CDR3 is built from 15 residues. Per the germline V gene, CDR1 is SGHRS and CDR2 is YFSETQ. V lost 4 bases, J lost 5 bases, and 11 bases stayed unmatched. CDR3: CASSVWGQLGTEAFF. CDR3 nucleotides: TGCGCCAGCAGCGTGTGGGGACAGCTCGGGACTGAAGCTTTCTTT. Together with reference TRBV5-1 and TRBJ1-1, the CDR3 gives the full variable domain: KAGVTQTPRYLIKTRGQQVTLSCSPISGHRSVSWYQQTPGQGLQFLFEYFSETQRNKGNFPGRFSGRQFSNSRSEMNVSTLELGDSALYLCASSVWGQLGTEAFFGQGTRLTVV.

This chain uses TRBV7-8 with TRBJ2-3, with D possibly TRBD2 on 7 matching bases. Germline loops: CDR1 SGHVS, CDR2 FQNEAQ. The CDR3 runs 19 residues. Trimming left V 3 bases short and J 6 bases short, with 28 bases between. The CDR3 spells CASSFRDLRRWGGGDTQYF. The CDR3, as DNA: TGTGCCAGCAGCTTTCGGGACCTACGACGATGGGGGGGCGGCGATACGCAGTATTTT.

This clone was seen only once. The chain couples TRBV4-3 to TRBJ1-3; D is unclear. The V end lost 1 base, the J end lost 4 bases, and 11 bases lay between the germline ends. The germline V gene has CDR1 LGHNA and CDR2 YSLEER. The CDR3 is 15 residues long. For the CDR3, the DNA is TGCGCCAGCAGCCAAGTCAGAGGACTGGGAAACACCATATATTTT. Translation gives CASSQVRGLGNTIYF.

This sequence joins TRBV4-1 and TRBJ2-2; D is possibly TRBD2 (6 bases). Trimming took 0 bases from V and 6 from J, leaving 20 bases between them. This CDR3 has 18 residues. Looked up from germline, CDR1 is MGHRA and CDR2 is YSYEKL. As DNA, the CDR3 is TGCGCCAGCAGCCAAGACGTTAGCGGAATGGTTGCGGCCGGGGAGCTGTTTTTT. Translation: CASSQDVSGMVAAGELFF.

The V gene is TRBV11-2, the J gene TRBJ1-2; D is unresolved. V was pared by 1 base and J by 3 bases, with 6 bases between. CDR1 is SGHAT, CDR2 FQNNGV, per germline. This CDR3 is built from 13 residues. CDR3 in DNA: TGTGCCAGCAGCTTAGCCAGTGACTATGGCTACACCTTC. The encoded protein is CASSLASDYGYTF.

In its sample, this clone was seen once. This sequence joins TRBV5-1 and TRBJ1-1; D unresolved. Trimming took off 3 bases at V and 6 bases at J, with 12 bases between the two ends. The germline V gene has CDR1 SGHRS and CDR2 YFSETQ. The CDR3 extends over 13 amino acids. The CDR3 coding sequence is TGCGCCAGCAGCTCGCGAAATTCCGCTGAAGCTTTCTTT. It translates to CASSSRNSAEAFF.

This clone was counted a few times. This chain links TRBV27 with TRBJ1-2; 7 bases are a match to TRBD1. The germline V gene encodes CDR1 MNHEY and CDR2 SMNVEV (reference sequence). The trim removed 7 bases at V and 4 bases at J, leaving 6 bases unmatched. The length of the CDR3 is 13 residues. CDR3 in amino acids: CASTDRVGYGYTF. The DNA for the CDR3 is TGTGCCAGCACAGACAGGGTTGGCTATGGCTACACCTTC.

V gene TRBV7-8 combines with J gene TRBJ1-5; no definite D call. This CDR3 has 13 residues. Germline CDR1 reads SGHVS; CDR2 reads FQNEAQ. V was trimmed by 1 base and J by 6 bases, leaving 7 bases between them. The CDR3 nucleotides read TGTGCCAGCAGCTTAGACTTGGTTCAGCCCCAGCATTTT. Amino acid sequence: CASSLDLVQPQHF.

This chain connects TRBV5-6 to TRBJ1-2; TRBD1 might be the D (5 bases). The length of the CDR3 is 13 residues. CDR1 and CDR2 from the germline V gene are SGHDT and YYEEEE. Trimming stripped 5 bases from V and 2 bases from J, with 10 bases between. The DNA for the CDR3 is TGTGCCAGCAGTAAGGGGAACAACTATGGCTACACCTTC. It codes for CASSKGNNYGYTF.

This sequence joins TRBV12-3 or TRBV12-4 and TRBJ1-1; unclear D gene. Trimming removed 3 bases at V and 1 base at J, with 6 bases between. The CDR3 extends over 13 amino acids. In DNA, the CDR3 is TGTGCCAGCAGTTTGTTTGGGAACACTGAAGCTTTCTTT. The encoded protein is CASSLFGNTEAFF.